Sequencing of this TCR beta chain was carried out in a study of CXCR3-negative and CXCR3-positive naive CD8 T cells. The CDR3 loop spans 14 amino acids. Germline V lookup: CDR1 SGHAT, CDR2 FQNNGV. The authors made the TRB cDNA libraries by 5' RACE using UMI labels. TCRdb re-called the 5' RACE reads; every CDR3 protein appears as one record, without DNA. Its clone listing holds over 6,500 distinct CDR3 sequences. The sample consisted of naive CXCR3- CD8+ T cells from blood. As for subset: CD45RO-CCR7+CD27+CD95- naive CD8+ T cells lacking CXCR3 (TNR3-). The V call is TRBV11-2, the J call TRBJ2-7; checking the TCRdb D call of TRBD2 is not possible without DNA. The sequence was obtained from a human donor in good health. Some clones in this sample may be carry-over from other donors' samples. The CDR3 is CASSPLTGSYEQYF.